This T cell receptor beta chain was profiled in a study of T cells after yellow fever vaccination. This clonotype showed up many times. TCRdb redid the calling of the 5' RACE reads with MiXCR, one entry per CDR3 protein. The data contain about 42,000 distinct CDR3 sequences, just under 6.5% of them seen just once; the ten biggest clones take up 8.5% to 12%. This CDR3 comprises 16 residues. The germline V and J ends were trimmed by 5 bases and 4 bases, with 20 bases remaining between them. The receptor was derived from a man aged 25 to 40 who received the YFV17D yellow fever vaccine. The chain is built from TRBV12-3 or TRBV12-4 and TRBJ1-2, with D tentatively TRBD1 (6 bases). The starting material was PBMCs, either bulk or a sorted T-cell subset (CD4+, CD8+, memory, or dextramer-sorted; not recorded which), obtained 45 days after the yellow fever booster vaccination. The CDR3 nucleotides are TGTGCCAGCAGTCCTATGGGGGGGGGGCGAAGCTATGGCTACACCTTC. Protein sequence: CASSPMGGGRSYGYTF.